Listed below are T cell receptor beta chains from one sample, sequenced in a study of T cells after yellow fever vaccination. TCRdb recomputed calls from the 5' RACE reads with MiXCR, one row per CDR3 protein. The repertoire holds a few hundred thousand distinct CDR3 sequences, with approximately 19% as singletons. Sequenced here: PBMCs, sampled before the yellow fever booster vaccination. The receptors derive from a man aged 18-30 years who received the YFV17D yellow fever vaccine. Both conserved end residues are part of each CDR3. Rows may omit the clone size; those that give it use once, few, many or a size class.

V: TRBV10-1
size: NA
CDR3: CASSPRGLSYNEQFF

V: TRBV9
size: NA
CDR3: CASSGQGMNQPQHF

V: TRBV27
size: NA
CDR3: CASSSPRLREFHYTF

V: TRBV14
size: few
CDR3: CASSQAIRGAKAFF

V: TRBV4-3
size: few
CDR3: CASKRNPGTGLEGYTF

V: TRBV20-1
size: few
CDR3: CSATGGSSYNEQFF

V: TRBV29-1
size: few
CDR3: CSVETPQFPYGYTF

V: TRBV11-2
size: few
CDR3: CASSYSRTATEAFF

V: TRBV6-1
size: few
CDR3: CASSEAEAGGRGIQYF

V: TRBV12-3/TRBV12-4
size: few
CDR3: CASTGTAEVEAFF

V: TRBV6-5
size: NA
CDR3: CASSDLGGGANYGYTF

V: TRBV18
size: many
CDR3: CASCDFQETQYF

V: TRBV20-1
size: NA
CDR3: CSARDPGTGGTEAFF

V: TRBV4-1
size: NA
CDR3: CASSHDRVLDYGYTF

V: TRBV4-1
size: few
CDR3: CASSPREGYSNQPQHF

V: TRBV6-5
size: few
CDR3: CASRERYTEAFF

V: TRBV12-3/TRBV12-4
size: NA
CDR3: CASSLRVSGQPQHF

V: TRBV7-2
size: many
CDR3: CASSLGRGRDGANVLTF

V: TRBV12-3/TRBV12-4
size: many
CDR3: CASRRGSRTESWNEQFF

V: TRBV5-1
size: few
CDR3: CASMGTGRLQETQYF

V: TRBV29-1
size: few
CDR3: CSVRGTGGYTF

V: TRBV20-1
size: NA
CDR3: CSARVGTEETQYF

V: TRBV30
size: NA
CDR3: CAWSVQGKLFF

V: TRBV25-1
size: few
CDR3: CASSDSVADEQYF

V: TRBV6-5
size: NA
CDR3: CASSYWTGGPNTGELFF

V: TRBV7-9
size: few
CDR3: CASSLSQGYSYEQYF

V: TRBV4-1
size: NA
CDR3: CASGTDFATNEKLFF

V: TRBV5-1
size: NA
CDR3: CASGLRGHTEAFF

V: TRBV25-1
size: NA
CDR3: CAKDNQPQHF

V: TRBV12-3/TRBV12-4
size: many
CDR3: CASSLGPGGYGYTF

V: TRBV5-6
size: NA
CDR3: CASSLSGRSYNEQFF

V: TRBV15
size: NA
CDR3: CATSRDFGETQYF

V: TRBV28
size: few
CDR3: CASRLRDRQYF

V: TRBV12-3/TRBV12-4
size: few
CDR3: CASSSQTGPHGYTF

V: TRBV6-2/TRBV6-3
size: few
CDR3: CASSYSSGGTTDTQYF

V: TRBV7-8
size: NA
CDR3: CATAEEPLLPLHF

V: TRBV29-1
size: NA
CDR3: CSVGTPNDSETQYF

V: TRBV10-3
size: NA
CDR3: CAIKERSAQETQYF

V: TRBV20-1
size: few
CDR3: CSAREGSGKNIQYF

V: TRBV4-3
size: NA
CDR3: CASSQDSSGAGKNIQYF

V: TRBV27
size: NA
CDR3: CASSPLSSGGAADTQYF

V: TRBV6-6
size: NA
CDR3: CASMKRLGETQYF

V: TRBV7-3
size: few
CDR3: CASSFTGTGVITF

V: TRBV5-1
size: few
CDR3: CASSRNRDPSYNEQFF

V: TRBV29-1
size: NA
CDR3: CSVEQGAGYGYTF

V: TRBV14
size: few
CDR3: CASSQRIMNTEAFF

V: TRBV18
size: NA
CDR3: CASSPLASGMGADTQYF

V: TRBV6-5
size: NA
CDR3: CARLPYRDSNSGNTIYF

V: TRBV5-1
size: once
CDR3: CASRTGTSYTGELFF

V: TRBV6-5
size: NA
CDR3: CASQGLAYTGELFF

V: TRBV3-1
size: few
CDR3: CASSQDYGEETEAFF

V: TRBV12-3/TRBV12-4
size: NA
CDR3: CATVPGTGGTDTQYF

V: TRBV5-1
size: few
CDR3: CASSLGQTTEAFF

V: TRBV6-6
size: few
CDR3: CASRHVGGGFSDTQYF

V: TRBV4-2
size: NA
CDR3: CASSHDNYGYTF

V: TRBV5-1
size: few
CDR3: CASSSGRTNEKLFF